This is a list of T cell receptor beta chains from one sample in a study of T cells expressing NK-cell markers. With the 5' RACE reads reprocessed, TCRdb shows one record per CDR3 protein and no DNA. The sample includes about 160,000 distinct CDR3 sequences. Input material: blood T cells: a sorted CD56 or NKG2C T cell subset, CD4+ or CD8+ T cells, or bulk PBMC T cells (not recorded which). Receptors originate from a man aged 18 to 69 in good health. Both conserved end residues are part of each CDR3. The size field is filled for only some rows; it gives once, few, many or a size class.

v_call: TRBV28; j_call: TRBJ2-1; clone_size: NA; cdr3_aa: CASRLPSGGAWSEQFF
v_call: TRBV12-3/TRBV12-4; j_call: TRBJ2-2; clone_size: NA; cdr3_aa: CASSWGLAGGPGTGELFF
v_call: TRBV25-1; j_call: TRBJ1-1; clone_size: NA; cdr3_aa: CAEGRSLHHFMNTEAFF
v_call: TRBV20-1; j_call: TRBJ1-1; clone_size: NA; cdr3_aa: CSAREYRTEAFF
v_call: TRBV7-9; j_call: TRBJ1-2; clone_size: NA; cdr3_aa: CASSSSQGGRAFGYTF
v_call: TRBV28; j_call: TRBJ1-5; clone_size: NA; cdr3_aa: CASSLSGDGNQPQHF
v_call: TRBV14; j_call: TRBJ2-7; clone_size: NA; cdr3_aa: CASSQWDSLSYEQYF
v_call: TRBV12-3/TRBV12-4; j_call: TRBJ2-3; clone_size: NA; cdr3_aa: CASSFISGTDTQYF
v_call: TRBV4-2; j_call: TRBJ2-2; clone_size: NA; cdr3_aa: CASARALDSWGELFF
v_call: TRBV19; j_call: TRBJ2-5; clone_size: NA; cdr3_aa: CASSIDPATGGTQYF
v_call: TRBV6-5; j_call: TRBJ2-1; clone_size: NA; cdr3_aa: CASSYSIAGTGNYNEQFF
v_call: TRBV29-1; j_call: TRBJ1-1; clone_size: NA; cdr3_aa: CSVESENTEAFF
v_call: TRBV7-9; j_call: TRBJ2-5; clone_size: NA; cdr3_aa: CASSSRWGAEETQYF
v_call: TRBV7-6; j_call: TRBJ2-1; clone_size: NA; cdr3_aa: CASSLETRNEQFF
v_call: TRBV28; j_call: TRBJ2-7; clone_size: NA; cdr3_aa: CASRRRDGYEQYF
v_call: TRBV9; j_call: TRBJ2-7; clone_size: NA; cdr3_aa: CASSVESSSSEQYF
v_call: TRBV7-6; j_call: TRBJ1-1; clone_size: NA; cdr3_aa: CASSTGVLNTEAFF
v_call: TRBV5-1; j_call: TRBJ2-5; clone_size: NA; cdr3_aa: CASSSLTEETQYF
v_call: TRBV11-1; j_call: TRBJ2-2; clone_size: NA; cdr3_aa: CASSLGTANTGELFF
v_call: TRBV20-1; j_call: TRBJ2-7; clone_size: NA; cdr3_aa: CSARLAGLGGDEQYF
v_call: TRBV2; j_call: TRBJ1-2; clone_size: NA; cdr3_aa: CATEGQSRAYTF
v_call: TRBV5-1; j_call: TRBJ2-7; clone_size: NA; cdr3_aa: CASSQGQGPRSPVYEQYF
v_call: TRBV12-3/TRBV12-4; j_call: TRBJ2-1; clone_size: NA; cdr3_aa: CATNAGGSGGMGFF
v_call: TRBV5-1; j_call: TRBJ2-7; clone_size: medium-sized; cdr3_aa: CASSLTGTERYEQYF
v_call: TRBV9; j_call: TRBJ2-7; clone_size: NA; cdr3_aa: CASSVATGSSGEQYF
v_call: TRBV9; j_call: TRBJ1-1; clone_size: NA; cdr3_aa: CASTGQGVPEAFF
v_call: TRBV2; j_call: TRBJ2-1; clone_size: NA; cdr3_aa: CASSEGGLAGGLYNEQFF
v_call: TRBV7-8; j_call: TRBJ2-4; clone_size: NA; cdr3_aa: CASSLEVAGLAKNIQYF
v_call: TRBV7-9; j_call: TRBJ2-1; clone_size: NA; cdr3_aa: CASSHPLRTGFYNEQFF
v_call: TRBV24-1; j_call: TRBJ2-7; clone_size: NA; cdr3_aa: CATSDFNQPYEQYF
v_call: TRBV28; j_call: TRBJ1-6; clone_size: NA; cdr3_aa: CASRDRGPLVTSPLHF
v_call: TRBV2; j_call: TRBJ1-6; clone_size: NA; cdr3_aa: CASRDMTGSDSPLHF
v_call: TRBV28; j_call: TRBJ2-7; clone_size: NA; cdr3_aa: CASSFGGSRSYEQYF
v_call: TRBV25-1; j_call: TRBJ2-7; clone_size: NA; cdr3_aa: CASSEGWASYEQYF
v_call: TRBV2; j_call: TRBJ2-5; clone_size: NA; cdr3_aa: CASSRTSRETQYF
v_call: TRBV28; j_call: TRBJ2-7; clone_size: NA; cdr3_aa: CASSAWTGNTYEQYF
v_call: TRBV2; j_call: TRBJ2-1; clone_size: NA; cdr3_aa: CASSEWTSPPEQFF
v_call: TRBV5-6; j_call: TRBJ2-2; clone_size: NA; cdr3_aa: CASSPTGQGDTGELFF
v_call: TRBV5-1; j_call: TRBJ1-2; clone_size: NA; cdr3_aa: CASSFTGQGYGYTF
v_call: TRBV9; j_call: TRBJ2-1; clone_size: NA; cdr3_aa: CASSGPPWSGVSNEQFF